The 21 T cell receptor beta chains below come from one sample, sequenced in a study of T cell repertoires in cytomegalovirus infection. For these TCRs, the target antigens are not known. MiXCR, applied by TCRdb to the reads, yields one record per CDR3 protein. Of roughly 500,000 distinct CDR3 sequences detected, around a third appear once; the ten largest clones hold roughly 16%. The specimen comprised cultured PBMCs, sampled from culture after CMV antigen stimulation. Every receptor here comes from a human donor in good health (CMV status not recorded). Some clones in this sample may be carry-over from other donors' samples.

This clonotype was recorded once. The gene calls are TRBV20-1 and TRBJ2-1, with D unresolved. Germline V gives CDR1 DFQATT, CDR2 SNEGSKA (reference sequence). Deletions cut 6 bases from V and 0 bases from J, with 12 bases between. The CDR3 runs to 14 residues. The CDR3 nucleotides are TGCAGTGCAGAGGCCCATAGCTCCTACAATGAGCAGTTCTTC. Protein: CSAEAHSSYNEQFF.

This clonotype showed up just a few times. The V and J genes are TRBV11-2 and TRBJ1-2, with D hard to call. Germline CDR1 is SGHAT and CDR2 is FQNNGV. The CDR3 runs 17 residues. V dropped 2 bases and J dropped 0 bases, with 16 bases sitting between them. CDR3 in amino acids: CASSLYGASEANYGYTF. CDR3 DNA: TGTGCCAGCAGCTTATACGGCGCGAGTGAAGCTAACTATGGCTACACCTTC.

This chain joins TRBV24-1 and TRBJ1-2, with 8 bases matching TRBD1. The CDR3 consists of 13 residues. The V and J ends lost 7 bases and 0 bases, in that order; junction bases with no gene match: 0. CDR1 is KGHDR and CDR2 is SFDVKD in the germline V gene. CDR3 sequence: CATRDRANYGYTF. CDR3 in DNA: TGTGCCACCAGGGACAGGGCTAACTATGGCTACACCTTC.

The rearrangement links TRBV28 to TRBJ1-2, with D possibly TRBD1 on 6 matching bases. In germline, CDR1 is MDHEN, CDR2 SYDVKM. Trimming took 6 bases from V and 8 from J, leaving 19 bases between them. The CDR3 spans 14 residues. The CDR3 here is CASSQIGGRWGYTF. For the CDR3, the DNA is TGTGCCAGCAGCCAGATCGGGGGGCGATGGGGCTACACCTTC.

This clonotype has a handful of counts. This chain connects TRBV7-9 to TRBJ1-2, with TRBD1 matching over 8 bases. This CDR3 region has 16 residues. Germline CDR1 and CDR2: SEHNR and FQNEAQ (reference sequence). V was clipped by 2 bases and J by 3 bases; unmatched bases: 8. The CDR3 region is CASSLIGRGRDYGYTF. In DNA, the CDR3 is TGTGCCAGCAGCTTAATCGGCAGGGGGCGAGACTATGGCTACACCTTC.

There are many counts of this clonotype. This CDR3 is CASSPSGSSYEQYF. For the CDR3, the DNA is TGTGCCAGCAGCCCTAGCGGGAGCTCCTACGAGCAGTACTTC. The V and J genes are TRBV7-2 and TRBJ2-7; 10 nucleotides match TRBD2. J was trimmed by 0 bases and V by 5 bases; bases with no gene match: 1. Germline V lookup: CDR1 SGHTA, CDR2 FQGNSA. The CDR3 consists of 14 residues.

V is TRBV28 and J is TRBJ2-5; the match to TRBD1 covers 11 bases. Germline loops: CDR1 MDHEN, CDR2 SYDVKM. With V trimmed by 5 bases and J by 10 bases, 6 bases remained unmatched. CDR3 length: 13 residues. The CDR3 loop is CASSRTGGEDQYF. The CDR3 region has the DNA TGTGCCAGCAGTCGGACAGGGGGCGAAGACCAGTACTTC.

This clonotype has just a few counts. This chain connects TRBV6-2 or TRBV6-3 to TRBJ2-7; D remains unclear. V was pared by 0 bases and J by 3 bases, with 12 bases between. The CDR3 runs to 15 residues. Germline V gene data show CDR1 as MNHEY and CDR2 as SVGEGT. CDR3 residues: CASSYSISRVYEQYV. The DNA for the CDR3 is TGTGCCAGCAGTTACTCGATAAGCAGAGTCTACGAGCAGTACGTC.

This clonotype was seen a few times. This chain uses TRBV28 with TRBJ1-2; D is unresolved. This CDR3 region has 15 residues. Deletions cut 4 bases from V and 7 bases from J, with 19 bases between. From germline, CDR1 is MDHEN and CDR2 SYDVKM. CDR3 region: CASSSPPLRPTGYTF. Here the CDR3 DNA reads TGTGCCAGCAGTTCGCCACCCCTCCGTCCAACTGGCTACACCTTC.

This sequence joins TRBV7-6 and TRBJ2-5, with unresolved D. CDR1 and CDR2 from the germline V gene are SGHVS and FNYEAQ. There are 14 residues in the CDR3. V lost 4 bases and J lost 5, with 14 bases in between. The CDR3 DNA follows: TGTGCCAGCAGCTGGGCAGCTCAACGGGAGACCCAGTACTTC. Amino acid sequence: CASSWAAQRETQYF.

This clonotype was detected only a few times. The chain joins TRBV2 to TRBJ2-1; 7 bases are a match to TRBD2. CDR1 and CDR2 from the germline V gene are SNHLY and FYNNEI. CDR3 length: 15 residues. Trimming at V came to 6 bases and at J to 3 bases, leaving 8 bases not matched to a gene. The CDR3 nucleotides read TGTGCCAGCAGCCCGCCTAGCGGAAACTACAATGAGCAGTTCTTC. It yields the protein CASSPPSGNYNEQFF.

This clonotype was seen a handful of times. The chain employs TRBV9 and TRBJ2-5, with 9 bases aligning to TRBD2. The CDR3 spans 16 residues. Trimming cost V 4 bases and J 0 bases; bases outside gene matches: 7. Germline assignment: CDR1 SGDLS and CDR2 YYNGEE. The CDR3 nucleotides are TGTGCCAGCAGCTCCCTTTCTAGCGGGAACCAAGAGACCCAGTACTTC. It is translated as CASSSLSSGNQETQYF.

The V and J genes are TRBV20-1 and TRBJ2-5; 12 nucleotides align to TRBD2. V shed 3 bases, J shed 7 bases, and the junction held 24 bases outside the gene matches. In germline, CDR1 is DFQATT, CDR2 SNEGSKA (reference sequence). CDR3 length: 20 amino acids. CDR3 sequence (DNA): TGCAGTGCTAGTAAACTTAATCATTTTAGGACTAGCGGGATCGGGGGGACCCAGTACTTC. Protein sequence: CSASKLNHFRTSGIGGTQYF.

This rearrangement joins TRBV27 to TRBJ2-1; D gene uncertain. Per the germline V gene, CDR1 is MNHEY and CDR2 is SMNVEV (reference sequence). V lost 3 bases, J lost 7 bases, and 13 bases lay in between. The CDR3 is made up of 14 amino acids. CDR3 residues: CASSFWGSRNEQFF. CDR3 coding DNA: TGTGCCAGCAGTTTTTGGGGTTCCAGGAATGAGCAGTTCTTC.

This clonotype was picked up many times. The chain couples TRBV6-6 to TRBJ1-1; TRBD1 is a possible D gene (6 bases). CDR3 size: 13 residues. The ends were cut back, 6 bases at V and 6 bases at J, with 14 bases in the middle. The V gene's germline CDR1 is MNHNY and CDR2 SVGAGI (reference sequence). CDR3 amino acids: CASSYREDAEAFF. DNA for the CDR3: TGTGCCAGCAGCTACAGGGAGGACGCTGAAGCTTTCTTT.

The chain employs TRBV20-1 and TRBJ2-3, with 7 bases identical to TRBD2. V lost 1 base and J lost 2; bases outside the gene matches: 9. The CDR3 is made up of 16 amino acids. Looked up from germline, CDR1 is DFQATT and CDR2 is SNEGSKA (reference sequence). The CDR3 DNA reads TGCAGTGCTAGAGTGGGGAGGGGACGGCACACAGATACGCAGTATTTT. As protein: CSARVGRGRHTDTQYF.

V and J are TRBV12-3 or TRBV12-4 and TRBJ1-2; 11 bases are shared with TRBD1. The CDR3 is made up of 16 amino acids. The V gene end was trimmed by 3 bases and the J gene end by 3 bases; junction bases not matched to a gene: 6. The CDR3 nucleotides are TGTGCCAGCAGTTTCAAACGGACAGGGGGCGACTATGGCTACACCTTC. This codes for CASSFKRTGGDYGYTF.

The J gene is TRBJ2-7, the V gene TRBV28, with 8 bases matching TRBD2. The V segment lost 5 bases and the J segment 0 bases; nucleotides outside the gene matches: 9. Germline V gene lookup returns CDR1 MDHEN and CDR2 SYDVKM. This CDR3 comprises 16 residues. CDR3 nucleotide sequence: TGTGCCAGCAGTCTGGCGGGGGGCGCTTACTCCTACGAGCAGTACTTC. Translation: CASSLAGGAYSYEQYF.

The V gene is TRBV4-3, the J gene TRBJ2-4; D remains ambiguous. There are 16 residues in the CDR3. Germline loops: CDR1 LGHNA, CDR2 YSLEER. Trimming left V 0 bases short and J 0 bases short, with 9 bases between. The CDR3 protein is CASSQEARRAKNIQYF. The CDR3 region has the DNA TGCGCCAGCAGCCAAGAGGCCCGGCGAGCCAAAAACATTCAGTACTTC.

About this clonotype itself: A much larger clone sits a single nucleotide away, making a read error possible. The V call is TRBV7-9, the J call TRBJ2-2, with TRBD2 matching over 14 bases. From germline, CDR1 is SEHNR and CDR2 FQNEAQ (reference sequence). This CDR3 spans 15 amino acids. The junction had 2 bases not matched to a gene; V was cut back by 5 bases and J by 6 bases. The CDR3 DNA reads as TGTGCCAGCAGCGCGGGACTAGCGGGAGCCGGGGAGCTGTTTTTT. Translated: CASSAGLAGAGELFF.

The chain carries TRBV5-3 and TRBJ1-4; D remains ambiguous. TRBV5-3 counts as an open reading frame of uncertain function. The CDR3 length is 15 residues. V was cut by 8 bases and J by 0 bases, with 14 bases left in between. CDR3 nucleotide sequence: TGTGCCAGCAGCCGAGAACTCTCAACTAATGAAAAACTGTTTTTT. The encoded protein is CASSRELSTNEKLFF.